This T cell receptor (beta chain) is drawn from a study of blood T cell repertoires in COVID-19. V lost 1 base, J lost 3 bases, and 9 bases lay in between. The CDR3 contains 14 residues. Germline V CDR1 and CDR2: SGDLS, YYNGEE. Recruits, aged roughly 18 to 100 years, lived in about two dozen US areas. The assay was immunoSEQ multiplex PCR, and TCRdb's table has in-frame clones only and misses some. The table lists roughly 290,000 clones, roughly 90% of them singletons, with 1.5% to 2% in the top ten. This receptor was taken from a woman aged 40-49 years who had recovered from COVID-19. The chain is built from TRBV9 and TRBJ2-3; D may be TRBD2 (5 bases). The sample taken for sequencing was PBMCs or T cells enriched from blood (not recorded which). The CDR3 DNA sequence: TGTGCCAGCAGCGTATTCGAGGGAACAGATACGCAGTATTTT. It encodes CASSVFEGTDTQYF. Full variable domain (outside the CDR3, taken from reference TRBV9 and TRBJ2-3): DSGVTQTPKHLITATGQRVTLRCSPRSGDLSVYWYQQSLDQGLQFLIQYYNGEERAKGNILERFSAQQFPDLHSELNLSSLELGDSALYFCASSVFEGTDTQYFGPGTRLTVL.